A single sample is the source of the 8 T cell receptor beta chains below, sequenced in a study of T cell changes during pregnancy in multiple sclerosis. The repertoire was sequenced with immunoSEQ multiplex PCR; TCRdb's copy has only in-frame clones and lacks some. The table records some 80,000 clones, approximately 88% of them present only once. Sample: peripheral blood, taken in the first trimester of pregnancy. The origin of the receptors is a female donor in good health, enrolled as a control in a pregnancy study.

The chain is built from TRBV25-1 and TRBJ1-1; no firm D call. The CDR3 is 15 amino acids. V was trimmed by 3 bases and J by 6 bases, leaving 17 bases between them. From germline, CDR1 is MGHDK and CDR2 SYGVNS. CDR3 protein: CASSDGLGKTAEAFF. The DNA of the CDR3 is TGTGCCAGCAGTGACGGACTAGGGAAGACCGCTGAAGCTTTCTTT.

The V gene is TRBV15, the J gene TRBJ1-2; TRBD1 agrees at 11 bases. The V segment lost 5 bases and the J segment 8 bases; nucleotides outside the gene matches: 4. CDR3 length: 13 residues. Germline CDR1 and CDR2: LNHNV and YYDKDF (reference sequence). In nucleotides, the CDR3 is TGTGCCACCAGCGTCGGGACAGGGGGAGGCTACACCTTC. This codes for CATSVGTGGGYTF.

The chain joins TRBV18 to TRBJ1-1; a possible D gene is TRBD1 (5 bases). V lost 6 bases, J lost 5 bases, and 13 bases lay in between. Germline V lookup: CDR1 KGHSH, CDR2 LQKENI. The CDR3 extends over 13 amino acids. The CDR3: CASSQEGVTEAFF. The CDR3 DNA sequence: TGTGCCAGCTCGCAAGAAGGGGTTACTGAAGCTTTCTTT.

A word on this clone: One junction end disagrees with the germline gene, perhaps due to a read error. This chain's CDR3 is CASTPGLAGGTSNEQFF. CDR3 bases: TGTGCCAGCACACCGGGACTAGCGGGAGGAACGAGCAATGAGCAGTTCTTC. The V call is TRBV18, the J call TRBJ2-1, with 15 nucleotides matching TRBD2. The CDR3 is 17 residues long. CDR1 KGHSH and CDR2 LQKENI come from the germline V gene.

The chain joins TRBV19 to TRBJ1-2; D gene ambiguous. V lost 7 bases to trimming and J lost 3 bases, with 9 bases between them. The CDR3 runs to 12 residues. Germline values: CDR1 LNHDA, CDR2 SQIVND (reference sequence). CDR3 sequence: CASTRRDYGYTF. CDR3 bases: TGTGCCAGTACCCGACGGGACTATGGCTACACCTTC.

This chain connects TRBV27 to TRBJ1-5, with 9 bases aligning to TRBD1. J gave up 1 base and V 5 bases, and 3 bases lay outside the gene matches. CDR3 length equals 15 residues. Germline V gene data show CDR1 as MNHEY and CDR2 as SMNVEV (reference sequence). The CDR3 sequence is CASSPGTGSNQPQHF. In nucleotides, the CDR3 is TGTGCCAGCAGTCCTGGGACAGGGAGCAATCAGCCCCAGCATTTT.

The chain carries TRBV15 and TRBJ2-3; 9 bases fit TRBD2. The CDR3 consists of 17 residues. The ends lost 0 bases at V and 5 bases at J; junction bases unmatched: 9. The germline V gene has CDR1 LNHNV and CDR2 YYDKDF (reference sequence). The chain's CDR3 is CATSRDRSLAGRDTQYF. CDR3 DNA sequence: TGTGCCACCAGCAGAGATAGAAGCCTAGCGGGGAGAGATACGCAGTATTTT. The variable domain in full, with the rest retrieved from reference TRBV15 and TRBJ2-3, is DAMVIQNPRYQVTQFGKPVTLSCSQTLNHNVMYWYQQKSSQAPKLLFHYYDKDFNNEADTPDNFQSRRPNTSFCFLDIRSPGLGDTAMYLCATSRDRSLAGRDTQYFGPGTRLTVL.

This clone showed up just a few times. The V and J genes are TRBV7-9 and TRBJ2-1, with 7 bases fitting TRBD1. Germline V gives CDR1 SEHNR, CDR2 FQNEAQ (reference sequence). The CDR3 runs 17 residues. J lost 2 bases, V lost 5 bases, and 12 bases had no gene match. The CDR3 DNA follows: TGTGCCAGCAGCACTACAGGGGCCCTTCACCCCTACAATGAGCAGTTCTTC. It translates to CASSTTGALHPYNEQFF.